The clone carrying this T cell receptor (beta chain) was seen many times. The antigen remains undetermined. The sample belongs to a study of early T cells in non-severe SARS-CoV-2 infection. Study-wide background: Unsorted whole blood bulk RNA was sequenced, with unpaired chains. The study, taken as a whole, reports: VDJdb-based matching was biased toward anti-spike CD8 responses and missed private and CD4 specificities.

Per germline, CDR1 SGHRS and CDR2 YFSETQ. The CDR3 is made up of 16 amino acids. V trimming: 4 bases; J trimming: 5 bases; junction bases outside the gene matches: 13. TCRdb re-called the 5' RACE reads with MiXCR, one entry per CDR3 protein. The sample has about 49,000 distinct CDR3 sequences; under 7.5% are singletons. J is TRBJ2-5 and V is TRBV5-1; TRBD1 matches at 8 bases. The TCR sequence derives from an adult who was a healthcare worker with PCR-confirmed SARS-CoV-2 infection or an uninfected control (not recorded which). Here the sequenced sample was whole blood, taken at baseline. The CDR3 bases are TGCGCCAGCAGCCTTGATCCTGGACAGGGAGCGGAGACCCAGTACTTC. Its protein product is CASSLDPGQGAETQYF.